This T cell receptor (beta chain) is drawn from a study of T-cell reconstitution after alpha-beta-depleted transplantation in children. Unique molecular identifiers were used to barcode this TCRbeta library. TCRdb called the PCR reads again in MiXCR, with one record for every CDR3 protein. The profile shows just under 550,000 distinct CDR3 sequences, around 19% of them singletons. The CDR3 has 14 residues. The V segment lost 6 bases and the J segment 4 bases; nucleotides outside the gene matches: 9. Germline-derived CDR1 and CDR2 are MNHNS and SASEGT. This TCR derives from a human donor who donated a stem cell graft to a child with acute lymphoblastic leukemia. Sequencing was performed on PBMCs from the stem cell graft donor, taken from the stem cell graft. This sequence joins TRBV6-1 and TRBJ2-7; 7 bases align to TRBD2. CDR3 protein: CASSERDGGYEQYF. The CDR3, as DNA: TGTGCCAGCAGCGAACGGGACGGGGGGTACGAGCAGTACTTC.